This entry concerns a single TCR beta chain. CDR3 length equals 15 residues. V shed 6 bases and J 2 bases; nucleotides not matched to a gene: 6. Germline V gives CDR1 SNHLY, CDR2 FYNNEI. This specimen belongs to a study of identical twins. TCRdb independently ran MiXCR on the 5' RACE reads; one entry per CDR3 protein. The sample contains hundreds of thousands of distinct CDR3 sequences, 20% to 25% of which appear only once. This same sample was also part of a study on T cells expressing NK-cell markers.

The material sequenced was PBMCs. The clonotype originates from a woman aged 18-29 years in good health. This chain uses TRBV2 with TRBJ2-5; 10 nucleotides agree with TRBD2. Written as DNA, the CDR3 is TGTGCCAGCAGCGGAGGACTAGCGGTTCAAGAGACCCAGTACTTC. It specifies CASSGGLAVQETQYF.